Below, 28 T cell receptor beta chains from the same sample are listed, as sequenced in a study of blood T cell repertoires in COVID-19. The repertoire was sequenced with immunoSEQ multiplex PCR; TCRdb's copy has only in-frame clones and lacks some. The data hold some 190,000 clones, with 85% observed a single time. Material: peripheral blood. The receptors originated from a woman aged 80 or older with acute or convalescent COVID-19.

The J gene is TRBJ1-4, the V gene TRBV7-2; 9 nucleotides line up with TRBD1. The CDR3 has 13 amino acids. Trimming removed 4 bases from V and 10 bases from J; junction bases left unmatched: 4. Germline V gene lookup returns CDR1 SGHTA and CDR2 FQGNSA. The CDR3 DNA follows: TGTGCCAGCAGCTCTAGACAGGGGGGAAAACTGTTTTTT. It encodes CASSSRQGGKLFF.

This rearrangement joins TRBV19 to TRBJ2-5; possible D gene TRBD1, 6 bases. The CDR3 sequence is 15 residues long. CDR1 and CDR2 (germline): LNHDA, SQIVND (reference sequence). V lost 4 bases to trimming and J lost 4 bases, with 16 bases between them. CDR3 amino acids: CASSTSGVWGETQYF. CDR3 nucleotide sequence: TGTGCCAGTAGTACCTCAGGGGTATGGGGAGAGACCCAGTACTTC.

The chain couples TRBV6-2 or TRBV6-3 to TRBJ2-1; possible D gene TRBD2, 6 bases. Trimming left V 5 bases short and J 2 bases short, with 16 bases between. From germline, CDR1 is MNHEY and CDR2 SVGEGT. The CDR3 is 16 amino acids. This CDR3 is CASSPQRDLTYNEQFF. The CDR3, as DNA: TGTGCCAGCAGTCCCCAGAGGGACTTAACCTACAATGAGCAGTTCTTC.

J is TRBJ1-4 and V is TRBV7-2; 8 bases map to TRBD1. Germline V lookup: CDR1 SGHTA, CDR2 FQGNSA. Trimming took 5 bases from V and 4 from J; bases not matched to a gene: 6. This CDR3 has 15 residues. The CDR3: CASSKGQAFNEKLFF. The CDR3 nucleotides read TGTGCCAGCAGCAAGGGACAGGCGTTTAATGAAAAACTGTTTTTT. The full variable domain, in which reference TRBV7-2 and TRBJ1-4 provide the parts outside the CDR3, is GAGVSQSPSNKVTEKGKDVELRCDPISGHTALYWYRQSLGQGLEFLIYFQGNSAPDKSGLPSDRFSAERTGGSVSTLTIQRTQQEDSAVYLCASSKGQAFNEKLFFGSGTQLSVL.

The CDR3 nucleotides read TGCGCCAGCAGCAAAGTTGGGGCCTTTGGCGGGAGCGCCCCTGGGGCCAACGTCCTGACTTTC. Translating gives CASSKVGAFGGSAPGANVLTF. This chain connects TRBV5-1 to TRBJ2-6, with TRBD2 matching over 7 bases. With 4 bases clipped from V and 2 bases from J, the junction kept 21 bases outside the gene matches. Germline V gene data show CDR1 as SGHRS and CDR2 as YFSETQ. The CDR3 length is 21 residues.

The chain carries TRBV28 and TRBJ1-6; possibly TRBD1 for D (6 bases). Between the trimmed V and J ends, which lost 10 bases and 9 bases, there was a span of 13 bases. Per the germline V gene, CDR1 is MDHEN and CDR2 is SYDVKM. CDR3 length: 12 residues. The CDR3 DNA is TGTGCCATAGGGGGAGGGAGTTCACCCCTCCACTTT. Translated, it gives CAIGGGSSPLHF.

This clone turned up a few times. The chain is built from TRBV2 and TRBJ1-6; the D gene is possibly TRBD1 (6 bases). Germline assignment: CDR1 SNHLY and CDR2 FYNNEI. V lost 6 bases, J lost 6 bases, and 9 bases lay in between. The length of the CDR3 is 13 residues. CDR3 sequence: CASRGQSNSPLHF. The DNA of the CDR3 is TGTGCCAGCAGAGGACAGAGTAATTCACCCCTCCACTTT.

The CDR3 DNA is TGTGCCATCTCGGCCCAGGGCAATCAGCCCCAGCATTTT. This sequence encodes CAISAQGNQPQHF. The chain links TRBV10-3 to TRBJ1-5; D not resolved. Germline CDR1 is ENHRY and CDR2 is SYGVKD. Trimming took 8 bases from V and 2 from J, leaving 10 bases between them. The CDR3 has 13 residues.

This clone was seen many times. The rearrangement joins TRBV7-9 to TRBJ1-1; 8 positions match TRBD1. After removal of 5 bases from V and 3 bases from J, the junction contained 8 bases not matched to a gene. This CDR3 has 15 residues. The germline CDR1 and CDR2 sequences are SEHNR and FQNEAQ (reference sequence). DNA of the CDR3: TGTGCCAGCAGCCCGCAAAACAGGGGGGACACTGAAGCTTTCTTT. Amino acid sequence: CASSPQNRGDTEAFF.

CDR3 amino acids: CASSLRRADTDTQYF. The CDR3 nucleotides read TGTGCCAGCAGCTTAAGGAGGGCCGATACAGATACGCAGTATTTT. The rearrangement joins TRBV7-3 to TRBJ2-3; maybe TRBD2 (6 bases). Trimming cost V 1 base and J 3 bases, with 11 bases left between them. Germline CDR1 is SGHTA and CDR2 is FQGTGA. The length of the CDR3 is 15 residues.

The V gene is TRBV4-1, the J gene TRBJ1-1, with unresolved D. The CDR3 runs 15 residues. V shed 4 bases and J shed 0 bases, with 12 bases lying between them. Germline-derived CDR1 and CDR2 are MGHRA and YSYEKL. CDR3: CASSPVSPMNTEAFF. For the CDR3, the DNA is TGCGCCAGCAGCCCAGTTTCACCGATGAACACTGAAGCTTTCTTT.

This clone was seen only once. The V gene is TRBV24-1, the J gene TRBJ1-2; D is unclear. Per germline, CDR1 KGHDR and CDR2 SFDVKD. This CDR3 has 15 residues. V lost 2 bases and J 8 bases, leaving 17 bases between the germline ends. This chain's CDR3 is CATSDSPASFGGYTF. DNA for the CDR3: TGTGCCACCAGTGATTCCCCGGCCTCATTCGGGGGCTACACCTTC.

The CDR3 loop is CASSAGRGLQETQYF. The CDR3 DNA is TGTGCCAGCAGCGCGGGCCGGGGTTTACAAGAGACCCAGTACTTC. The chain uses TRBV9 and TRBJ2-5; TRBD2 is a possible D gene (5 bases). The V gene's germline CDR1 is SGDLS and CDR2 YYNGEE. V lost 3 bases, J lost 2 bases, and 14 bases lay in between. The CDR3 spans 15 residues.

This sequence joins TRBV6-2 or TRBV6-3 and TRBJ1-5; D unresolved. The CDR3 has 15 amino acids. The V end was cut by 2 bases, the J end by 6 bases, with 14 bases between. In germline, CDR1 is MNHEY, CDR2 SVGEGT. The CDR3 nucleotides read TGTGCCAGCAGTTACGAGACAAGGCAAAGTCAGCCCCAGCATTTT. It codes for CASSYETRQSQPQHF.

The rearrangement links TRBV5-4 to TRBJ2-7; D may be TRBD2 (6 bases). V lost 10 bases and J lost 5, with 19 bases in between. Germline CDR1 is SGHNT and CDR2 is YYREEE (reference sequence). The CDR3 length is 13 residues. DNA of the CDR3: TGTGCCCGGCGGCCGGGAGCGTCTCACGAGCAGTACTTC. It codes for CARRPGASHEQYF.

The chain joins TRBV7-2 to TRBJ2-1, with TRBD1 matching 9 bases. Trimming took 3 bases from V and 6 from J; bases not matched to a gene: 9. This CDR3 is 16 amino acids long. Looked up from germline, CDR1 is SGHTA and CDR2 is FQGNSA. In DNA form, the CDR3 reads TGTGCCAGCAGCTTGGTGGGACAGGGTTCCAGCAATGAGCAGTTCTTC. Amino acids: CASSLVGQGSSNEQFF.

The V gene is TRBV2, the J gene TRBJ2-7; 13 bases align to TRBD2. The CDR3 is 16 amino acids. Trimming cost V 5 bases and J 7 bases; bases outside gene matches: 11. In germline, CDR1 is SNHLY, CDR2 FYNNEI. CDR3 amino acids: CASSFLTSGRAGEQYF. The CDR3 region has the DNA TGTGCCAGCAGTTTCCTTACTAGCGGGAGGGCCGGGGAGCAGTACTTC.

The chain links TRBV24-1 to TRBJ2-5, with TRBD2 identical over 10 bases. The CDR3 loop spans 15 amino acids. CDR1 KGHDR and CDR2 SFDVKD come from the germline V gene. V trimming: 4 bases; J trimming: 3 bases; junction bases outside the gene matches: 4. The CDR3 is CATSEGGLAEETQYF. The CDR3 DNA reads as TGTGCCACCAGTGAGGGTGGACTAGCGGAAGAGACCCAGTACTTC.

V is TRBV19 and J is TRBJ2-3; 10 bases line up with TRBD2. Per the germline V gene, CDR1 is LNHDA and CDR2 is SQIVND (reference sequence). Germline trimming cut 6 bases from V and 1 base from J; bases unmatched to any gene: 10. This CDR3 region has 17 residues. The CDR3 region has the DNA TGTGCCAGTAGCCGGACTAGCGGAGCCCTAGGCACAGATACGCAGTATTTT. It encodes CASSRTSGALGTDTQYF. The complete variable domain, with remaining parts taken from reference TRBV19 and TRBJ2-3, reads DGGITQSPKYLFRKEGQNVTLSCEQNLNHDAMYWYRQDPGQGLRLIYYSQIVNDFQKGDIAEGYSVSREKKESFPLTVTSAQKNPTAFYLCASSRTSGALGTDTQYFGPGTRLTVL.

The rearrangement uses TRBV11-3 and TRBJ2-2, with 12 bases fitting TRBD2. V lost 4 bases and J lost 6; bases outside the gene matches: 6. Germline V gives CDR1 SGHNT, CDR2 YENEEA. The CDR3 extends over 16 amino acids. For the CDR3, the DNA is TGTGCCAGCAGCTATGCCGGACTAGCGGGATCCGGGGAGCTGTTTTTT. It specifies CASSYAGLAGSGELFF.

This chain connects TRBV29-1 to TRBJ2-3; D is unclear. Germline V lookup: CDR1 SQVTM, CDR2 ANQGSEA. The CDR3 runs to 13 residues. Deletions cut 3 bases from V and 6 bases from J, with 13 bases between. The CDR3 DNA is TGCAGCGTTGAGAGCGTGGCTTTTGATACGCAGTATTTT. Its translation: CSVESVAFDTQYF.

V usage is TRBV6-1 and J usage is TRBJ1-3; weak D call: TRBD1 (6 bases). Trimming took off 2 bases at V and 2 bases at J, with 13 bases between the two ends. The germline gives CDR1 MNHNS, CDR2 SASEGT. This CDR3 spans 16 amino acids. CDR3 amino acids: CASSEIGRGAGNTIYF. In DNA form, the CDR3 reads TGTGCCAGCAGTGAAATTGGCAGGGGAGCTGGAAACACCATATATTTT.

The V call is TRBV6-2 or TRBV6-3, the J call TRBJ1-5, with 9 positions matching TRBD1. Trimming took 2 bases from V and 0 from J; bases not matched to a gene: 11. Germline V gene lookup returns CDR1 MNHEY and CDR2 SVGEGT. This CDR3 comprises 19 residues. CDR3 amino acids: CASSYDRGRGGHSNQPQHF. The CDR3 DNA is TGTGCCAGCAGTTACGACAGGGGGAGGGGGGGGCATAGCAATCAGCCCCAGCATTTT.

This chain joins TRBV30 and TRBJ1-5, with 10 bases matching TRBD1. V gave up 0 bases and J gave up 5 bases; unmatched junction bases: 7. The CDR3 extends over 16 amino acids. In germline, CDR1 is GTSNPN, CDR2 SVGIG (reference sequence). The CDR3 is CAWSVGGTGAHQPQHF. For the CDR3, the DNA is TGTGCCTGGAGTGTAGGGGGGACAGGGGCACATCAGCCCCAGCATTTT.

The CDR3 loop is CASSRAEGEAFF. The CDR3 DNA follows: TGTGCCAGCTCACGGGCAGAGGGTGAAGCTTTCTTT. The chain is built from TRBV18 and TRBJ1-1; D is unclear. V shed 4 bases and J shed 7 bases, with 10 bases lying between them. CDR1 is KGHSH and CDR2 is LQKENI in the germline V gene. This CDR3 has 12 residues.

The chain is built from TRBV19 and TRBJ1-5; D remains ambiguous. CDR3 length: 17 amino acids. Germline V gene sequence: CDR1 LNHDA, CDR2 SQIVND (reference sequence). V was clipped by 3 bases and J by 0 bases, with 15 bases between them. The CDR3 reads CASSMGGADYSNQPQHF. Written as DNA, the CDR3 is TGTGCCAGTAGTATGGGAGGCGCAGACTATAGCAATCAGCCCCAGCATTTT.

The rearrangement joins TRBV6-2 or TRBV6-3 to TRBJ2-7; 8 bases fit TRBD2. From germline, CDR1 is MNHEY and CDR2 SVGEGT. The CDR3 has 15 residues. With V trimmed by 1 base and J by 6 bases, 8 bases remained unmatched. Here the CDR3 reads CASSYLPSGFAEQYF. In DNA form, the CDR3 reads TGTGCCAGCAGTTACTTGCCTAGCGGGTTTGCCGAGCAGTACTTC.

This clone was detected a few times. The V gene is TRBV2, the J gene TRBJ2-7; 9 bases are shared with TRBD2. There are 15 residues in the CDR3. Germline V gives CDR1 SNHLY, CDR2 FYNNEI. The CDR3 sequence is CGGASGEKGRYEQYF. The CDR3, as DNA: TGTGGAGGGGCTAGCGGGGAGAAGGGACGGTACGAGCAGTACTTC.